A single sample gave rise to the 26 T cell receptor beta chains below, sequenced in a study of blood T cell repertoires in COVID-19. Only in-frame clones appear in the TCRdb table, and some are missing; sequencing was by immunoSEQ multiplex PCR. This table has approximately 120,000 clones, more than 80% appearing once. Sample: peripheral blood. The receptors were gathered from a human donor in a cohort sampled during active COVID-19.

A single count supports this clone. The rearrangement joins TRBV19 to TRBJ1-1; TRBD1 is a possible D gene (6 bases). The V gene's germline CDR1 is LNHDA and CDR2 SQIVND (reference sequence). There are 12 residues in the CDR3. The V gene lost 3 bases and the J gene lost 11 bases, with 13 bases spanning the gap. The CDR3 protein is CASSISGVPAFF. In nucleotides, the CDR3 is TGTGCCAGTAGTATCTCAGGGGTCCCGGCTTTCTTT.

V usage is TRBV5-1 and J usage is TRBJ1-1; 7 bases align to TRBD1. Germline-derived CDR1 and CDR2 are SGHRS and YFSETQ. V was clipped by 2 bases and J by 6 bases; unmatched bases: 7. The CDR3 sequence is 14 residues long. The CDR3 protein is CASSFPGQGAEAFF. The CDR3 nucleotides are TGCGCCAGCAGCTTTCCGGGGCAGGGGGCTGAAGCTTTCTTT.

The V and J genes are TRBV24-1 and TRBJ1-1; D is unclear. Germline CDR1 is KGHDR and CDR2 is SFDVKD. The V and J ends lost 5 bases and 1 base respectively, with 4 bases between them. This CDR3 contains 12 residues. CDR3 sequence reads: CATSGANTEAFF. For the CDR3, the DNA is TGTGCCACCAGTGGGGCGAACACTGAAGCTTTCTTT.

This clone was counted a few times. The rearrangement joins TRBV21-1 to TRBJ1-5. TRBV21-1 has pseudogene status. This CDR3 contains 18 residues. The CDR3 region has the DNA TGTGCCAGCAGCTATCATGCGGGGGGAAGGGAGATCAATCAGCCCCAGCATTTT. Translating it yields CASSYHAGGREINQPQHF.

The rearrangement links TRBV7-2 to TRBJ2-5; 9 positions agree with TRBD1. The CDR3 covers 14 residues. The J segment lost 5 bases and the V segment lost 3 bases, leaving 4 bases of the junction unmatched. From germline, CDR1 is SGHTA and CDR2 FQGNSA. DNA of the CDR3: TGTGCCAGCAGCTTCGACAGGGGGAGGGAGACCCAGTACTTC. Translating gives CASSFDRGRETQYF.

The chain has TRBV7-2 and TRBJ1-1; TRBD1 might be the D (5 bases). Deletions cut 5 bases from V and 1 base from J, with 14 bases between. The CDR3 is 15 residues long. The germline gives CDR1 SGHTA, CDR2 FQGNSA. CDR3 sequence: CASSITRAPNTEAFF. In DNA, the CDR3 is TGTGCCAGCAGCATAACCAGGGCCCCGAACACTGAAGCTTTCTTT.

This chain uses TRBV5-6 with TRBJ1-2, with a possible D match to TRBD1 (5 bases). Per germline, CDR1 SGHDT and CDR2 YYEEEE. CDR3 length: 13 residues. Trimming removed 0 bases from V and 5 bases from J, with 8 bases in between. DNA of the CDR3: TGTGCCAGCAGCTTGGAGGACATATATGGCTACACCTTC. Translated, it gives CASSLEDIYGYTF.

This chain uses TRBV6-4 with TRBJ2-5; weak D call: TRBD1 (6 bases). This CDR3 contains 13 residues. From germline, CDR1 is MRHNA and CDR2 SNTAGT. V was clipped by 6 bases and J by 5 bases, with 13 bases between them. The CDR3 DNA reads as TGTGCCAGCAGGTTACAGGGTTTGGAGACCCAGTACTTC. Residues: CASRLQGLETQYF.

The chain uses TRBV4-2 and TRBJ2-5; the match to TRBD2 covers 7 bases. Germline lookup yields CDR1 LGHNA and CDR2 YNFKEQ. This CDR3 has 14 amino acids. V lost 1 base, J lost 5 bases, and 4 bases stayed unmatched. This CDR3 is CASSQGAGEETQYF. The CDR3 bases are TGTGCCAGCAGCCAAGGGGCGGGAGAGGAGACCCAGTACTTC.

The genes are TRBV6-5 and TRBJ1-1, with TRBD1 as a possible D gene (6 bases). The V and J ends lost 5 bases and 1 base respectively, with 11 bases between them. This CDR3 spans 14 amino acids. Germline V CDR1 and CDR2: MNHEY, SVGAGI. This chain's CDR3 is CASSPVGANTEAFF. CDR3 in DNA: TGTGCCAGCAGTCCCGTGGGGGCGAACACTGAAGCTTTCTTT.

The rearrangement joins TRBV18 to TRBJ1-5; TRBD1 matches at 8 bases. This CDR3 has 13 amino acids. V trimming: 5 bases; J trimming: 7 bases; junction bases outside the gene matches: 4. Germline V gene sequence: CDR1 KGHSH, CDR2 LQKENI. The CDR3 sequence: CASSEDRGQPQHF. CDR3 DNA sequence: TGTGCCAGCTCAGAAGACAGGGGCCAGCCCCAGCATTTT.

V gene TRBV28 combines with J gene TRBJ1-6; D may be TRBD1 (6 bases). CDR1 MDHEN and CDR2 SYDVKM come from the germline V gene. This CDR3 contains 17 residues. V shed 3 bases and J shed 10 bases, with 22 bases lying between them. Written as DNA, the CDR3 is TGTGCCAGCAGTTTGGACAGTATTCGGGGGGGGCGATCACCCCTCCACTTT. It specifies CASSLDSIRGGRSPLHF.

This chain uses TRBV11-2 with TRBJ1-4, with D unclear. Deletions cut 5 bases from V and 7 bases from J, with 14 bases between. Germline CDR1 SGHAT, CDR2 FQNNGV. The CDR3 covers 14 residues. The CDR3 sequence is CASSPEAPREKLFF. For the CDR3, the DNA is TGTGCCAGCAGCCCCGAGGCACCCCGTGAAAAACTGTTTTTT.

The DNA for the CDR3 is TGTGCCAGCTCCCCTACCGAGACACTCTACGAGCAGTACTTC. Translating it yields CASSPTETLYEQYF. The chain is built from TRBV18 and TRBJ2-7; no clear D. Trimming removed 6 bases from V and 3 bases from J, with 15 bases in between. This CDR3 has 14 residues. Looked up from germline, CDR1 is KGHSH and CDR2 is LQKENI. The complete variable domain, with remaining parts taken from reference TRBV18 and TRBJ2-7, reads NAGVMQNPRHLVRRRGQEARLRCSPMKGHSHVYWYRQLPEEGLKFMVYLQKENIIDESGMPKERFSAEFPKEGPSILRIQQVVRGDSAAYFCASSPTETLYEQYFGPGTRLTVT.

V and J are TRBV23-1 and TRBJ1-4; 7 bases line up with TRBD1. TRBV23-1 is sorted into the ORF group, with uncertain function. The CDR3 spans 14 residues. The junction had 10 bases not matched to a gene; V was cut back by 8 bases and J by 7 bases. The CDR3 loop reads CASRRQGDCEKLFF. CDR3 DNA sequence: TGCGCCAGCCGAAGACAGGGAGATTGTGAAAAACTGTTTTTT.

This chain links TRBV5-1 with TRBJ2-5, with 8 bases matching TRBD2. This CDR3 comprises 15 residues. CDR1 and CDR2 (germline): SGHRS, YFSETQ. V gave up 4 bases and J gave up 2 bases; unmatched junction bases: 7. DNA for the CDR3: TGCGCCAGCAGCCGCAGCGGGAGAAGGCAAGAGACCCAGTACTTC. It encodes CASSRSGRRQETQYF.

The J gene is TRBJ2-2, the V gene TRBV15, with D possibly being TRBD2 (7 bases). This CDR3 contains 12 residues. CDR1 is LNHNV and CDR2 is YYDKDF in the germline V gene (reference sequence). The germline V and J ends were trimmed by 7 bases and 8 bases, with 11 bases remaining between them. DNA of the CDR3: TGTGCCACCACCCGGGGGGCAGGGGAGCTGTTTTTT. It translates to CATTRGAGELFF. Together with reference TRBV15 and TRBJ2-2, the CDR3 gives the full variable domain: DAMVIQNPRYQVTQFGKPVTLSCSQTLNHNVMYWYQQKSSQAPKLLFHYYDKDFNNEADTPDNFQSRRPNTSFCFLDIRSPGLGDTAMYLCATTRGAGELFFGEGSRLTVL.

DNA of the CDR3: TGTGCCAGCAGACAGGCCGCCTACGAGCAGTACTTC. Encoded protein: CASRQAAYEQYF. The chain joins TRBV6-5 to TRBJ2-7; TRBD1 might be the D (5 bases). The CDR3 spans 12 residues. Trimming left V 6 bases short and J 2 bases short, with 8 bases between. In germline, CDR1 is MNHEY, CDR2 SVGAGI.

The genes are TRBV5-1 and TRBJ2-3, with 7 bases identical to TRBD2. Germline V CDR1 and CDR2: SGHRS, YFSETQ. V shed 0 bases and J 1 base; nucleotides not matched to a gene: 5. This CDR3 is 16 amino acids long. CDR3 in amino acids: CASSLGPLAGTDTQYF. The CDR3 DNA is TGCGCCAGCAGCTTGGGGCCCCTAGCGGGCACAGATACGCAGTATTTT.

This chain connects TRBV3-1 (or the pseudogene TRBV3-2) to TRBJ2-5; unclear D gene. V lost 0 bases and J 5 bases, leaving 16 bases between the germline ends. From germline, CDR1 is LGHDT and CDR2 YNNKEL (reference sequence). This CDR3 contains 16 residues. CDR3 protein: CASSQDLVYTGETQYF. As DNA, the CDR3 is TGTGCCAGCAGCCAAGATCTTGTGTACACCGGGGAGACCCAGTACTTC.

This clone was counted once. The chain has TRBV6-5 and TRBJ2-1; 9 bases align to TRBD2. Germline assignment: CDR1 MNHEY and CDR2 SVGAGI. V lost 4 bases, J lost 2 bases, and 3 bases stayed unmatched. This CDR3 has 15 residues. CDR3 sequence (DNA): TGTGCCAGCAGTTCCAGCGGGGGGCCCTACAATGAGCAGTTCTTC. Translation gives CASSSSGGPYNEQFF.

The rearrangement links TRBV18 to TRBJ1-2, with D tentatively TRBD1 (5 bases). CDR3 length: 12 amino acids. CDR1 and CDR2 (germline): KGHSH, LQKENI. V lost 3 bases and J lost 8, with 10 bases in between. This chain's CDR3 is CASSPTDGGYTF. For the CDR3, the DNA is TGTGCCAGCTCACCGACAGATGGCGGCTACACCTTC. Drawing the rest from reference TRBV18 and TRBJ1-2, the complete variable domain is NAGVMQNPRHLVRRRGQEARLRCSPMKGHSHVYWYRQLPEEGLKFMVYLQKENIIDESGMPKERFSAEFPKEGPSILRIQQVVRGDSAAYFCASSPTDGGYTFGSGTRLTVV.

The V and J genes are TRBV28 and TRBJ1-1, with TRBD1 identical over 9 bases. Trimming took 5 bases from V and 1 from J; bases not matched to a gene: 5. CDR3 length: 15 amino acids. Germline-derived CDR1 and CDR2 are MDHEN and SYDVKM. CDR3 protein: CASSGPGQGNTEAFF. The CDR3, as DNA: TGTGCCAGCAGTGGCCCGGGACAGGGGAACACTGAAGCTTTCTTT.

V is TRBV5-1 and J is TRBJ2-2; D remains ambiguous. The CDR3 contains 16 residues. V was shortened by 0 bases and J by 5 bases, with 14 bases between the two germline ends. CDR1 is SGHRS, CDR2 YFSETQ, per germline. CDR3 region: CASSLAVNSRTGELFF. In DNA form, the CDR3 reads TGCGCCAGCAGCTTGGCCGTGAACAGCAGGACCGGGGAGCTGTTTTTT.

The V gene is TRBV7-2, the J gene TRBJ2-5; 8 bases line up with TRBD2. The germline CDR1 and CDR2 sequences are SGHTA and FQGNSA. CDR3 length: 18 amino acids. J was trimmed by 0 bases and V by 1 base; bases with no gene match: 10. DNA for the CDR3: TGTGCCAGCAGCTTAGGCCCCGAAGCGGGAGCCCACCAAGAGACCCAGTACTTC. The encoded protein is CASSLGPEAGAHQETQYF.

The rearrangement joins TRBV12-3 or TRBV12-4 to TRBJ1-2; D not certain. CDR3 size: 13 residues. Trimming stripped 1 base from V and 5 bases from J, with 8 bases between. The CDR3: CASSLGHWYGYTF. The CDR3 nucleotides are TGTGCCAGCAGTTTAGGGCATTGGTATGGCTACACCTTC.